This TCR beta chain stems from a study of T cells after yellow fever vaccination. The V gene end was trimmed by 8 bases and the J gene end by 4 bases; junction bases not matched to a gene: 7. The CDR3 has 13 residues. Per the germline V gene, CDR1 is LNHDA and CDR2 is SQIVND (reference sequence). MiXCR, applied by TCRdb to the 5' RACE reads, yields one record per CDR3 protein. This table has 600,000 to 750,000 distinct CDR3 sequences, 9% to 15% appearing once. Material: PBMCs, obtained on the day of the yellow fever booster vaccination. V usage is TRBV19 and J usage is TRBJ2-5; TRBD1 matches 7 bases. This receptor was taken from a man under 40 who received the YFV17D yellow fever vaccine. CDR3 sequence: CASGQGVVETQYF. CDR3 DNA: TGTGCCAGTGGCCAGGGGGTCGTAGAGACCCAGTACTTC.